Detailed here is one T cell receptor beta chain. Its cognate antigen is unknown. Naive-designated CD8 cells lacked CD45RO, were positively enriched for CCR7, and omitted terminally differentiated effector memory CD45RA+ cells. This sample is part of a study of shared clonotypes between healthy human individuals. Whole-study findings and limits: Sampling involved blood alone; tissue repertoires likely differ.

Each subset's genomic DNA was split evenly across several immunoSEQ plates. Generated by immunoSEQ multiplex PCR, the TCRdb table keeps only in-frame clones and is missing some. The sample carries roughly 550,000 clones, nearly 97% recorded once. The CDR3 has 15 amino acids. The germline gives CDR1 MDHEN, CDR2 SYDVKM. The V end was cut by 3 bases, the J end by 2 bases, with 14 bases between. The V gene is TRBV28, the J gene TRBJ2-7, with a weak D call TRBD2 (5 bases). The specimen sequenced was naive CD8+ T cells sorted from blood. This receptor was obtained from a woman in her twenties or thirties in good health. CDR3 DNA: TGTGCCAGCAGTTTTCTTGCGGGCCTTACCTACGAGCAGTACTTC. Amino acids: CASSFLAGLTYEQYF.